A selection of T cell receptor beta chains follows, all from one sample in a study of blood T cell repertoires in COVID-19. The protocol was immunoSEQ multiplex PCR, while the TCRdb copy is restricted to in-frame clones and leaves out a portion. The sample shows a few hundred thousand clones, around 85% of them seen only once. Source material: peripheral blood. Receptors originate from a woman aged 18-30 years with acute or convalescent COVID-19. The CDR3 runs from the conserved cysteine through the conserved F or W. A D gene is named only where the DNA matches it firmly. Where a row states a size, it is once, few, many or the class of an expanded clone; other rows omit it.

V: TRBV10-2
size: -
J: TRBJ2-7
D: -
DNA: TGCGCCAGCAGACCAGACAGCTCCTACGAGCAGTACTTC
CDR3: CASRPDSSYEQYF

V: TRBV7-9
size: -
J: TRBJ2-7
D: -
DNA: TGTGCCAGCAGCTTCCCCAGCTACGAGCAGTACTTC
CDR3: CASSFPSYEQYF

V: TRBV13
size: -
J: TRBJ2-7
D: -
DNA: TGTGCCAGCAGCTTAAAGGACACCTACGAGCAGTACTTC
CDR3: CASSLKDTYEQYF

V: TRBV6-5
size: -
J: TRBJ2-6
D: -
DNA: TGTGCCAGCAGCGTGGGCGCTGGGGCCAACGTCCTGACTTTC
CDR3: CASSVGAGANVLTF

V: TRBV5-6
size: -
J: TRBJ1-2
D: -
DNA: TGTGCCAGCAGCAACGACCGGGACAACGAAAAAAGCTATGGCTACACCTTC
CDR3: CASSNDRDNEKSYGYTF

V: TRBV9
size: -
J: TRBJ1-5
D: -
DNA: TGTGCCAGCAGCGTAGAAACAGGCGTTGGTAATCAGCCCCAGCATTTT
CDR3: CASSVETGVGNQPQHF

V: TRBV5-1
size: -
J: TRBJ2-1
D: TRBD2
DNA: TGCGCCAGCAGCTTGGAGGCTAGCGGGGGGGCAAGCTCCTACAATGAGCAGTTCTTC
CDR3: CASSLEASGGASSYNEQFF

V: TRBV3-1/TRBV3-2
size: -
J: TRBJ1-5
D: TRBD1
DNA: TGTGCCAGCTCCCCGGACAGGTTCAATCAGCCCCAGCATTTT
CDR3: CASSPDRFNQPQHF

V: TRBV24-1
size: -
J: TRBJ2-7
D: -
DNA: TGTGCCACCAGTCCAGGGGTTCCCTACGAGCAGTACTTC
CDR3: CATSPGVPYEQYF

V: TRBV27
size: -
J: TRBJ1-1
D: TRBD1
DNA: TGTGCCAGCAGTTTATCGTACAGGGGGACTGAAGCTTTCTTT
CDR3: CASSLSYRGTEAFF

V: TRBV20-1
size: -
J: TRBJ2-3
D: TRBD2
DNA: TGCAGTGCTAGTCTTGGACTAGCGGGAGATGCAGATACGCAGTATTTT
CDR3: CSASLGLAGDADTQYF

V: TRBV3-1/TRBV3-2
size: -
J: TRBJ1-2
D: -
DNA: TGTGCCAGCAGCCAGTACGGGGTACGGTTTTCGGCTGGCTACACCTTC
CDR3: CASSQYGVRFSAGYTF

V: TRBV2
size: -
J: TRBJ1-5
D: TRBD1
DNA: TGTGCCAGCAGGGGAAGACAGGGTGCGGGGCAGCCCCAGCATTTT
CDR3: CASRGRQGAGQPQHF

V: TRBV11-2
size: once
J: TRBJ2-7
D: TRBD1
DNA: TGTGCCAGCAGCGTATCCGGGACAGGGAACGAGCAGTACTTC
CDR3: CASSVSGTGNEQYF

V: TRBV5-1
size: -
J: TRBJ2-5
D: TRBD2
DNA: TGCGCCAGCAGCTTGGTTCTAGCGGGACAAGAGACCCAGTACTTC
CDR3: CASSLVLAGQETQYF

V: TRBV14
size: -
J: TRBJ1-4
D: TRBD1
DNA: TGTGCCAGCAGCCTTGAAGGGGGCGCATTAGGCGAAAAACTGTTTTTT
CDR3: CASSLEGGALGEKLFF

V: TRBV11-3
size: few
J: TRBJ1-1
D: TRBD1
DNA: TGTGCCAGCAGCCTTGGGACAGCCAAAGCTTTCTTT
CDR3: CASSLGTAKAFF

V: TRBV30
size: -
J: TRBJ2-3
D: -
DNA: TGTGCCTCTACCGGCGCAGGGATGGATACGCAGTATTTT
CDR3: CASTGAGMDTQYF

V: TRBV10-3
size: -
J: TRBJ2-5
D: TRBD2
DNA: TGTGCCATCAGTGCCTCCGGGGGGAAACAAGAGACCCAGTACTTC
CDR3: CAISASGGKQETQYF

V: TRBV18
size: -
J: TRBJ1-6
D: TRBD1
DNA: TGTGCCAGCTCAACCCCCGGGACAGGGATCGCACCCCTCCACTTT
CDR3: CASSTPGTGIAPLHF

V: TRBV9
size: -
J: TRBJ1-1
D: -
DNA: TGTGCCAGCAGCTCGGGGGGAGGCACTGAAGCTTTCTTT
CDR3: CASSSGGGTEAFF

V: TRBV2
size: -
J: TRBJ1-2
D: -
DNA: TGTGCCAGCAGTGATACAGATACCTATGGCTACACCTTC
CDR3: CASSDTDTYGYTF

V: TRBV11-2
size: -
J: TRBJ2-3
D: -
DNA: TGTGCCAGCAGCGCCCTTAGGGGGGGGATCACAGATACGCAGTATTTT
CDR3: CASSALRGGITDTQYF

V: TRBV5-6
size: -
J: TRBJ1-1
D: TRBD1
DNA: TGTGCCAGCAGCGGATACAGGGGGGGAAACACTGAAGCTTTCTTT
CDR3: CASSGYRGGNTEAFF

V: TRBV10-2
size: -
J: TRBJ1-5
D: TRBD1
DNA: TGCGCCAGCAGTGAGGGGACAGGGAATCAGCCCCAGCATTTT
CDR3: CASSEGTGNQPQHF

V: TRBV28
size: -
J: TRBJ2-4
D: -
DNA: TGTGCCAGCAGTGATCCGGGACTAGCCAAAAACATTCAGTACTTC
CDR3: CASSDPGLAKNIQYF

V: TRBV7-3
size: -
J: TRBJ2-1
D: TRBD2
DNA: TGTGCCAGCAGCTTCGGGACTAGCGGAAGGAATGAGCAGTTCTTC
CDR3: CASSFGTSGRNEQFF

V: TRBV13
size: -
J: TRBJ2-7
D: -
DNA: TGTGCCAGCAGCTTAGGCCGGGGCTCCTACGAGCAGTACTTC
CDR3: CASSLGRGSYEQYF

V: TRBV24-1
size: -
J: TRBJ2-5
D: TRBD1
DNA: TGTGCCACCAGTGATCGACAGGGGGCGAAAGAGACCCAGTACTTC
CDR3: CATSDRQGAKETQYF

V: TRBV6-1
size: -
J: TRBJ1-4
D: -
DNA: TGTGCCAGCAGTGGGATCGTCCCGGGGGCTAATGAAAAACTGTTTTTT
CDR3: CASSGIVPGANEKLFF

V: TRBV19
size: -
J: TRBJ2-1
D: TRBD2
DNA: TGTGCCATTCTACTGGGGGGGGGTTTCGACAATGAGCAGTTCTTC
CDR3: CAILLGGGFDNEQFF

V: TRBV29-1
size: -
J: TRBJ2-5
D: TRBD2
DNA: TGCAGCGTTGAAGGTCGGCGGGAGCCTCAAGAGACCCAGTACTTC
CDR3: CSVEGRREPQETQYF

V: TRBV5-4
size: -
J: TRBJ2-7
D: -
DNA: TGTGCCAGCAGCTTGGGGGGGCGAAGCTCCTACGAGCAGTACTTC
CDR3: CASSLGGRSSYEQYF

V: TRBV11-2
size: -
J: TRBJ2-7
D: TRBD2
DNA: TGTGCCAGCAGCCCCCTCAGCGGGAGCTCCTACGAGCAGTACTTC
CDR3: CASSPLSGSSYEQYF

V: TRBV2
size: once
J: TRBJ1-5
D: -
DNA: TGTGCCAGCAGTGTAGGGGGGGGTCAGCCCCAGCATTTT
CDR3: CASSVGGGQPQHF

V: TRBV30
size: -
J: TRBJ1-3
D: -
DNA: TGTGCCTGGAGTAGCACCTACTCTGGAAACACCATATATTTT
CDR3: CAWSSTYSGNTIYF

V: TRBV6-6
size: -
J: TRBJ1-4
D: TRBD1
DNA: TGTGCCACCGACCCCGGGACAGTGAATGAAAAACTGTTTTTT
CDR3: CATDPGTVNEKLFF

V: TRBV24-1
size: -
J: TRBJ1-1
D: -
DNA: TGTGCCACCAGCGATTCGGGATCGGGCACTGAAGCTTTCTTT
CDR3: CATSDSGSGTEAFF

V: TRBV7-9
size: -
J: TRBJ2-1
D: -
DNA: TGTGCCAGCAGCCCGGCGAATAGCGAGGGTGAGCAGTTCTTC
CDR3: CASSPANSEGEQFF

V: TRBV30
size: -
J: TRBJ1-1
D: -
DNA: TGTGCCTGGAGCGCCTCCCCGGGGACTGAAGCTTTCTTT
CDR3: CAWSASPGTEAFF

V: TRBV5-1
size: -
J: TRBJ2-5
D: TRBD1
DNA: TGCGCCAGCGGGGGACAGGGAAAGGCGGGAGAGACCCAGTACTTC
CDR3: CASGGQGKAGETQYF

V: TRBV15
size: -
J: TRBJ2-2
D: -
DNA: TGTGCCACCAGCAGAGAGGGGCTCGGGGAGCTGTTTTTT
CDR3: CATSREGLGELFF

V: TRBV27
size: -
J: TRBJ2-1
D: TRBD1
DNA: TGTGCCAGTAGGACAGGGTCATCGGACGGGAAAAATGAGCAGTTCTTC
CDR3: CASRTGSSDGKNEQFF

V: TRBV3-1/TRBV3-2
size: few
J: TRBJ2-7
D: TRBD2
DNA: TGTGCCAGCAGCCGTACTAGCGGGGGGGCCTTCTACGAGCAGTACTTC
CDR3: CASSRTSGGAFYEQYF

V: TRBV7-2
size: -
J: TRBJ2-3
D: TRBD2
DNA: TGTGCCAGCAGCTTACTAGCGGGGGGTGGGACAGATACGCAGTATTTT
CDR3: CASSLLAGGGTDTQYF